A single sample is the source of the 23 T cell receptor beta chains below, sequenced in a study of post-analysis software for immune sequencing data. General study results and limits: Compared with controls, patients had more of about 5 TRBV segments, including TRBV5-6, TRBV5-1 and TRBV20-1.

Their specific antigens are unknown. Prepared TCR beta cDNA libraries contained unique molecular identifiers. TCRdb recomputed calls from the PCR reads with MiXCR, one row per CDR3 protein. The table records roughly 580,000 distinct CDR3 sequences, roughly 40% of them present only once. Sequenced sample: blood. The receptor set was obtained from a girl aged 5 to 17 with multiple sclerosis.

The chain carries TRBV6-1 and TRBJ2-7; the D is unclear. CDR1 and CDR2 (germline): MNHNS, SASEGT. Trimming stripped 3 bases from V and 2 bases from J, with 5 bases between. The CDR3 totals 12 residues. The CDR3 DNA follows: TGTGCCAGCAGTGACAACCCCTACGAGCAGTACTTC. Protein product: CASSDNPYEQYF.

The V call is TRBV29-1, the J call TRBJ2-5; D remains ambiguous. Between the trimmed V and J ends, which lost 6 bases and 2 bases, there was a span of 13 bases. CDR1 is SQVTM, CDR2 ANQGSEA, per germline. CDR3 length: 13 residues. CDR3 DNA sequence: TGCAGCGTCCACGGACGCTATCAAGAGACCCAGTACTTC. Encoded protein: CSVHGRYQETQYF.

This clonotype came up a few times. The V call is TRBV12-3 or TRBV12-4, the J call TRBJ2-1; 10 bases line up with TRBD2. This CDR3 comprises 15 residues. Trimming cost V 6 bases and J 6 bases; bases outside gene matches: 8. CDR3 sequence reads: CASSAASGSLNEQFF. DNA of the CDR3: TGTGCCAGCAGCGCCGCTAGCGGGAGCCTCAATGAGCAGTTCTTC.

The chain uses TRBV9 and TRBJ2-7, with D hard to call. CDR1 is SGDLS, CDR2 YYNGEE, per germline. This CDR3 region has 14 residues. V lost 4 bases and J 2 bases, leaving 13 bases between the germline ends. The CDR3 here is CASSRAGSTYEQYF. CDR3 DNA: TGTGCCAGCAGCAGGGCAGGAAGCACCTACGAGCAGTACTTC.

This clonotype was counted only a few times. This chain joins TRBV5-1 and TRBJ2-1; tentatively, D is TRBD1 or TRBD2 (5 bases each). The CDR3 has 17 residues. V was cut by 0 bases and J by 7 bases, with 20 bases left in between. CDR1 and CDR2 (germline): SGHRS, YFSETQ. The DNA for the CDR3 is TGCGCCAGCAGCTTGGCTATCTTGGGGACGGCAGGGAATGAGCAGTTCTTC. This encodes CASSLAILGTAGNEQFF.

This clonotype was detected only a few times. The chain is built from TRBV7-8 and TRBJ1-4; D not resolved. Germline CDR1 and CDR2: SGHVS and FQNEAQ. Trimming pared 1 base from V and 0 bases from J, leaving 6 bases between. CDR3 length equals 15 residues. The CDR3 region is CASSLGAATNEKLFF. CDR3 bases: TGTGCCAGCAGCTTAGGCGCTGCAACTAATGAAAAACTGTTTTTT.

V usage is TRBV9 and J usage is TRBJ2-7; 10 nucleotides agree with TRBD1. V lost 0 bases to trimming and J lost 4 bases; unmatched junction nucleotides: 4. CDR1 is SGDLS, CDR2 YYNGEE, per germline. CDR3 length equals 15 residues. CDR3 bases: TGTGCCAGCAGCGTAGAGACAGGGGGCGCATACGAGCAGTACTTC. This translates into CASSVETGGAYEQYF.

The J gene is TRBJ2-5, the V gene TRBV10-3; the D gene could be TRBD1 or TRBD2 (6 bases each). Germline V gives CDR1 ENHRY, CDR2 SYGVKD. This CDR3 is built from 15 residues. The ends were cut back, 6 bases at V and 1 base at J, with 15 bases in the middle. CDR3 sequence (DNA): TGTGCCATCAGGGGGGGACATGGGCGCCAAGAGACCCAGTACTTC. It translates to CAIRGGHGRQETQYF.

Many counts were recorded for this clonotype. The chain has TRBV12-3 or TRBV12-4 and TRBJ2-6, with a possible D match to TRBD1 (7 bases). CDR3 size: 19 residues. The V gene lost 1 base and the J gene lost 0 bases, with 16 bases spanning the gap. CDR3 sequence reads: CASSLGRGRGASGANVLTF. As DNA, the CDR3 is TGTGCCAGCAGTTTAGGGCGAGGCAGGGGGGCCTCTGGGGCCAACGTCCTGACTTTC.

A remark on this clonotype: Its ends do not fully match the called genes, so a read error is possible. The chain couples TRBV7-9 to TRBJ2-1; 7 nucleotides align to TRBD1. CDR1 and CDR2 from the germline V gene are SEHNR and FQNEAQ (reference sequence). The CDR3 spans 14 residues. In nucleotides, the CDR3 is TGTGCCAGCATCCCGACAGGGTCCTACGATGAGCAGTTCTTC. This translates into CASIPTGSYDEQFF.

This chain connects TRBV4-1 to TRBJ2-3; 9 nucleotides match TRBD2. The trim removed 4 bases at V and 10 bases at J, leaving 9 bases unmatched. The CDR3 is made up of 14 amino acids. Germline V lookup: CDR1 MGHRA, CDR2 YSYEKL. CDR3 DNA: TGCGCCAGCAGCCGAAGGTGGCGGGAGGGCTCGCAGTATTTT. Translated, it gives CASSRRWREGSQYF.

The CDR3 is CSVQGSGGPYNEQFF. The CDR3 DNA is TGCAGCGTCCAGGGGTCCGGGGGTCCCTACAATGAGCAGTTCTTC. This chain uses TRBV29-1 with TRBJ2-1, with D perhaps given as TRBD1 or TRBD2 (6 bases each). Trimming shortened V by 6 bases and J by 2 bases, and 17 bases separated the two germline ends. CDR1 is SQVTM, CDR2 ANQGSEA, per germline. There are 15 residues in the CDR3.

This clonotype showed up just a few times. CDR3 in DNA: TGTGCCAGCAGACAGACTAGCGGCTCCTACAATGAGCAGTTCTTC. This sequence encodes CASRQTSGSYNEQFF. The V and J genes are TRBV7-9 and TRBJ2-1; 9 bases are shared with TRBD2. The germline CDR1 and CDR2 sequences are SEHNR and FQNEAQ (reference sequence). V lost 6 bases, J lost 0 bases, and 3 bases stayed unmatched. The CDR3 covers 15 residues.

The V gene is TRBV3-1, the J gene TRBJ2-6; D remains unclear. There are 17 residues in the CDR3. Germline V gives CDR1 LGHDT, CDR2 YNNKEL (reference sequence). The V end was cut by 0 bases, the J end by 1 base, with 10 bases between. This chain's CDR3 is CASSQELLRSGANVLTF. The CDR3 nucleotides read TGTGCCAGCAGCCAAGAATTATTGAGGTCTGGGGCCAACGTCCTGACTTTC. Variable domain in full (rest from reference TRBV3-1 and TRBJ2-6): DTAVSQTPKYLVTQMGNDKSIKCEQNLGHDTMYWYKQDSKKFLKIMFSYNNKELIINETVPNRFSPKSPDKAHLNLHINSLELGDSAVYFCASSQELLRSGANVLTFGAGSRLTVL.

V gene TRBV7-2 combines with J gene TRBJ1-5, with TRBD1 identical over 8 bases. Trimming cost V 6 bases and J 4 bases; bases outside gene matches: 14. This CDR3 has 17 amino acids. The germline CDR1 and CDR2 sequences are SGHTA and FQGNSA. The CDR3 DNA is TGTGCCAGCAGTCAGGGGGCAAGAACCCGTTTTAATCAGCCCCAGCATTTT. This encodes CASSQGARTRFNQPQHF. The whole variable domain, filled in from reference TRBV7-2 and TRBJ1-5, reads GAGVSQSPSNKVTEKGKDVELRCDPISGHTALYWYRQSLGQGLEFLIYFQGNSAPDKSGLPSDRFSAERTGGSVSTLTIQRTQQEDSAVYLCASSQGARTRFNQPQHFGDGTRLSIL.

This clonotype was recorded at least ten times. The CDR3 loop reads CASSLRTSGSYEQYF. CDR3 coding DNA: TGCGCCAGCAGCCTCAGGACTAGCGGCTCCTACGAGCAGTACTTC. The J gene is TRBJ2-7, the V gene TRBV4-1; 10 positions agree with TRBD2. There are 15 residues in the CDR3. Per the germline V gene, CDR1 is MGHRA and CDR2 is YSYEKL. V lost 4 bases, J lost 0 bases, and 3 bases stayed unmatched.

Worth noting for this clonotype: The junction shows a germline mismatch at one end, possibly a read error. The gene calls are TRBV11-3 and TRBJ1-1, with a tentative D call TRBD1 (6 bases). Germline V CDR1 and CDR2: SGHNT, YENEEA. The CDR3 is 14 amino acids. The CDR3 DNA is TGCGCCAGCAGCCTCCGGGGGCCGAACACTGAAGCTTTCTTT. Amino acid sequence: CASSLRGPNTEAFF.

This clonotype appeared many times. V and J are TRBV28 and TRBJ2-3, with 11 bases identical to TRBD2. This CDR3 comprises 15 residues. The V and J ends lost 6 bases and 4 bases, in that order; junction bases with no gene match: 6. Germline V gene data show CDR1 as MDHEN and CDR2 as SYDVKM. The CDR3 is CASSYSGRGADTQYF. CDR3 coding DNA: TGTGCCAGCAGCTATAGCGGGAGGGGGGCAGATACGCAGTATTTT.

This rearrangement joins TRBV4-1 to TRBJ2-3; the match to TRBD2 covers 10 bases. The CDR3 covers 16 residues. Germline-derived CDR1 and CDR2 are MGHRA and YSYEKL. The V segment lost 0 bases and the J segment 5 bases; nucleotides outside the gene matches: 5. CDR3 residues: CASSQEERGGQDTQYF. The CDR3 nucleotides read TGCGCCAGCAGCCAAGAGGAGCGGGGGGGGCAAGATACGCAGTATTTT.

This clonotype was recorded a few times. The chain recombines TRBV20-1 with TRBJ1-5; the D gene is possibly TRBD1 (5 bases). Per the germline V gene, CDR1 is DFQATT and CDR2 is SNEGSKA (reference sequence). The CDR3 consists of 13 residues. Trimming took 3 bases from V and 3 from J, leaving 9 bases between them. For the CDR3, the DNA is TGCAGTGCTAGGGGACGATTCAATCAGCCCCAGCATTTT. Amino acids: CSARGRFNQPQHF.

The chain couples TRBV3-1 to TRBJ2-3; TRBD2 matches 10 bases. This CDR3 region has 17 residues. CDR1 LGHDT and CDR2 YNNKEL come from the germline V gene (reference sequence). V was pared by 1 base and J by 4 bases, with 8 bases of the junction left unmatched. DNA of the CDR3: TGTGCCAGCAGCCAAGGTTGGGCTAGCGGGAGTTCAGATACGCAGTATTTT. This translates into CASSQGWASGSSDTQYF.

The rearrangement uses TRBV4-1 and TRBJ2-5; D is ambiguous. The germline CDR1 and CDR2 sequences are MGHRA and YSYEKL. Trimming took off 3 bases at V and 2 bases at J, with 13 bases between the two ends. CDR3 length: 15 residues. In nucleotides, the CDR3 is TGCGCCAGCAGCCATCAGTGGCCGGCACAAGAGACCCAGTACTTC. Amino acid sequence: CASSHQWPAQETQYF.

This CDR3 is CASSYGTGYTF. The CDR3, as DNA: TGTGCCAGCAGTTACGGAACTGGCTACACCTTC. The chain couples TRBV6-5 to TRBJ1-2; D gene uncertain. Trimming left V 2 bases short and J 7 bases short, with 5 bases between. This CDR3 has 11 amino acids. Germline CDR1 MNHEY, CDR2 SVGAGI.